This entry is about one TCR beta chain. The data belong to a study of blood T cell repertoires in COVID-19. Study-wide background: COVID-19 samples collected from the United States, Italy and Spain covered acute and convalescent phases.

Under the authors' procedure: It was from reference gene primer amplification that nucleated cell counts were estimated. This table comes from immunoSEQ multiplex PCR, and its TCRdb copy is limited to in-frame clones, with some not included. V, J and clone size are those of that table, while D and trimming were read from the DNA. In the table there are 150,000 to 200,000 clones, approximately 88% of which are singletons. Input material: peripheral blood. This TCR derives from a woman of 80 years or more with active or convalescent COVID-19.

The CDR3 sequence is CASSKGQFSGNTIYF. The CDR3 DNA reads as TGTGCCAGCAGCAAGGGACAGTTCTCTGGAAACACCATATATTTT. V and J are TRBV5-8 and TRBJ1-3; 7 bases are shared with TRBD1. The CDR3 contains 15 residues. Germline V CDR1 and CDR2: SGHTS, YDEGEE. The ends lost 4 bases at V and 0 bases at J; junction bases unmatched: 4.